The source of this TCR beta chain is a study of blood T cell repertoires in COVID-19. Background on the study: Spain, Italy and the United States supplied samples that represented acute and convalescent COVID-19. The cDNA or gDNA used as material had been derived from T cells, B-cell-depleted T cells, or PBMCs.

Study processing details: Reference gene primers were amplified, and this amplification served to estimate nucleated cell counts. TCRdb's copy holds only in-frame clones and misses some; the assay was immunoSEQ multiplex PCR. Clone size and V and J calls were adopted from that table, with D and trimming inferred from the DNA. The sample records more than 20,000 clones, 75% to 85% being singletons. Germline assignment: CDR1 SNHLY and CDR2 FYNNEI. Trimming at V came to 5 bases and at J to 4 bases, leaving 5 bases not matched to a gene. This CDR3 comprises 14 residues. The chain recombines TRBV2 with TRBJ2-1, with TRBD1 matching 7 bases. Sequenced: peripheral blood. The sequence derives from a man of 80 years or more with active or convalescent COVID-19. The CDR3 DNA reads TGTGCCAGCAGTCGGGACAGTTCTTACAATGAGCAGTTCTTC. It translates to CASSRDSSYNEQFF.